This TCR beta chain was observed in a study of Graves' ophthalmopathy and Graves' hyperthyroidism. The germline V and J ends were trimmed by 7 bases and 4 bases, with 25 bases remaining between them. The CDR3 consists of 17 residues. Germline V lookup: CDR1 LNHDA, CDR2 SQIVND (reference sequence). Beta-chain TCR CDR3 regions were amplified from RNA transcripts. Following a first-round RT-PCR that used HTBI primers, a second-round multiplex PCR was carried out. A single record per CDR3 protein comes from TCRdb applying MiXCR to the multiplex PCR reads. Of roughly 410,000 distinct CDR3 sequences in the sample, 15% to 17% were seen once. In its sample, this clonotype was seen a few times. It may be a read error: a sequence one base away is much more abundant. Over 18 months of follow-up, stable hyperthyroidism required that no ophthalmopathy appear.

This clonotype was obtained from a woman younger than 30 with stable Graves' hyperthyroidism. Sequencing was carried out using peripheral blood. V is TRBV19 and J is TRBJ1-1; D not resolved. The DNA of the CDR3 is TGTGCCAGTACCCCGGGGAAGTGGTCCCCTTGGTCCACTGAAGCTTTCTTT. Amino acid sequence: CASTPGKWSPWSTEAFF.